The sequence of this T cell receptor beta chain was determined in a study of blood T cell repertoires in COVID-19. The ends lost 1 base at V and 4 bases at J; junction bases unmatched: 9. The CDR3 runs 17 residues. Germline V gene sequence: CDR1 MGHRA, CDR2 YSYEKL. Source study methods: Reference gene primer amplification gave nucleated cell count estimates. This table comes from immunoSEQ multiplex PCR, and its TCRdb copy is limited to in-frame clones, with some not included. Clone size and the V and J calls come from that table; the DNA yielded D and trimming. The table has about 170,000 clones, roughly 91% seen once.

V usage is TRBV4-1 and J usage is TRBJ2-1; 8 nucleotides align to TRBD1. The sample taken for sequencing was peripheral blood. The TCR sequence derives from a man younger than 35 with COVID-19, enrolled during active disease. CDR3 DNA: TGCGCCAGCAGCCAAGCGCAGGGGGCGGGCGGATACAATGAGCAGTTCTTC. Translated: CASSQAQGAGGYNEQFF.